The T cell receptor (beta chain) under discussion was sequenced for a study of blood T cell repertoires in COVID-19 (dated by TCRdb to 2019 to 2021). For the study in its entirety: The collaborator samples originated in the United States, Italy and Spain and spanned the acute and convalescent phases of COVID-19. Samples came from the ongoing ImmuneRACE study (first 160 participants) plus 1,254 subjects from 6 global collaborators. Sample metadata almost always included a de-identified subject ID, COVID-19 status, age in years and sex. Where available, HLA class I and class II types were taken from metadata supplied by the sample provider and were not determined by assay-based typing. Subjects who had been exposed to COVID-19, were actively infected with it, or had recovered from it provided the deeply sampled blood TCRbeta repertoires that made up the dataset. The repertoires were made available in a free public database intended to serve as a resource for research on the immune response to SARS-CoV-2. The material from the prospective study consisted of cDNA or gDNA derived from T cells, B-cell-depleted T cells, or PBMCs. Summary of the overall study and its limitations: Clinical and demographic metadata were provided uncurated, with the amount varying by source and participant.

Whole blood was collected in K2EDTA tubes by collaborating institutions according to the institutions' own protocols. Collaborator samples were shipped for TCRbeta analysis as frozen whole blood, isolated PBMCs, or DNA extracted from either sample type. Worth noting for this clone: What antigen it recognizes has not been identified. One base away there is no much larger clone; base qualities are not given.

The germline V gene (reference sequence) gives CDR1 as LGHDT and CDR2 as YNNKEL. The CDR3 contains 14 residues, cysteine and phenylalanine counted. Only CDR3 DNA remains: 42 bases, in frame from the first base. Deletion took 0 bases off V and 2 bases off J, with a span of 8 bases between the germline ends. TCRbeta CDR3 regions were amplified from genomic DNA by means of the immunoSEQ Assay, a bias-controlled multiplex PCR. In the original analysis: The number of nucleated cells in each sample was estimated from the amplification of reference gene primers within the assay. To quantify the absolute abundance of each unique TCRbeta CDR3 rearrangement, sequence reads were collapsed and filtered. For each sample, productive Simpson clonality was calculated as the square root of Simpson's diversity index across productive rearrangements. Entries here come from immuneACCESS through TCRdb and include only in-frame sequences with V and J called. Some clones fail to appear in such tables; in the studies checked, an unresolved V gene covers under half of the shortfall, and the cause of the remainder is unknown. That table gives V, J and clone size, and the DNA gave D and trimming. This sample lists around 230,000 clones; approximately 78% were detected once. The top ten clonotypes cover roughly an eighth of the sample.

The TCR originated in a woman aged 60-70 years with active or convalescent COVID-19. Here the chain combines TRBV3-1 (or the pseudogene TRBV3-2) and TRBJ2-7; the D gene cannot be resolved reliably. The material sequenced was peripheral blood. The CDR3 protein sequence reads: CASSQEGPPYEQYF. The DNA sequence is TGTGCCAGCAGCCAAGAGGGCCCCCCCTACGAGCAGTACTTC.